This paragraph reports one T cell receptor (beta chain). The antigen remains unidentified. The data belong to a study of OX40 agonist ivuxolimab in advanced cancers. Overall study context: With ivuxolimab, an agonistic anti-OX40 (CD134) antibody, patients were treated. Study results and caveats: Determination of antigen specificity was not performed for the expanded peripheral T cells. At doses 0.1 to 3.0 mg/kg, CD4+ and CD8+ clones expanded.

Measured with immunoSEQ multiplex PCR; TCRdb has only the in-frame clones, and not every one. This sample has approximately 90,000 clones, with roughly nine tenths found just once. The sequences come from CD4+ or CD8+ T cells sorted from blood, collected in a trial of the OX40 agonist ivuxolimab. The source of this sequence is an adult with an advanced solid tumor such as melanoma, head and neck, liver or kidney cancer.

DNA for the CDR3: TGTGCCAGCAGCTTAGTATTTGGGACAAACTCCTACGAGCAGTACTTC. Its protein is CASSLVFGTNSYEQYF. The rearrangement joins TRBV7-2 to TRBJ2-5; the D gene is possibly TRBD1 (6 bases). TRBJ2-7 explains the end of the DNA better; the J call may be wrong. The CDR3 has 16 residues. CDR1 SGHTA and CDR2 FQGNSA come from the germline V gene.